The clone carrying this TCR beta chain has a handful of counts. Its antigen is currently unknown. These data come from a study of response to subunit inactivated influenza vaccine. The study, taken as a whole, reports: The authors suggested that few new T cells are recruited per seasonal influenza vaccination.

The CDR3 loop spans 15 amino acids. The trim removed 3 bases at V and 6 bases at J, leaving 6 bases unmatched. TCRdb fed the RT-PCR reads into MiXCR, producing one record per CDR3 protein. The repertoire has under 550,000 distinct CDR3 sequences, roughly 7.6% of them found once; the top ten carry around 13%. The sequencing here drew on PBMCs from blood, taken roughly 24 months after vaccination. The sequence was collected from a man aged 45 to 75 who received an inactivated influenza vaccine. The chain is built from TRBV12-3 or TRBV12-4 and TRBJ2-2; 8 bases agree with TRBD2. CDR3 DNA: TGTGCCAGCAGTTTGACCGGGGGGGACCCCGGGGAGCTGTTTTTT. It translates to CASSLTGGDPGELFF.